This T cell receptor beta chain was retrieved from a study of Tregs in tolerant kidney transplant recipients. Overall study findings and caveats: For some patients, primers changed over time, blocking nucleotide-level comparison. Validation in larger populations is needed because few patients were studied.

In regard to this clone: Its antigen remains unknown.

Profiling relied on immunoSEQ multiplex PCR, and the TCRdb table lists in-frame clones only, not all of them. Among 50,000 to 85,000 clones listed, roughly 92% were seen once. Germline CDR1 SGHRS, CDR2 YFSETQ. The CDR3 runs 15 residues. Trimming took off 0 bases at V and 5 bases at J, with 13 bases between the two ends. The source of this sequence is a human donor who received a combined kidney and bone marrow transplant. V and J are TRBV5-1 and TRBJ2-3, with D unclear. Sequenced material: CD8+ T cells from blood, taken before the transplant. CDR3 sequence reads: CASSLVGPGLDTQYF. The CDR3 nucleotides read TGCGCCAGCAGCTTGGTTGGTCCGGGTTTAGATACGCAGTATTTT.